This entry lists 19 T cell receptor beta chains sequenced from one sample in a study of PD-1 blockade in classical Hodgkin lymphoma (dated by TCRdb to 2018 to 2021). The time point tag for this specimen amounts to: cycle 4 day 1 (C4D1), after five to seven weeks of nivolumab. Every trial patient had relapsed following autologous stem cell transplantation, and prior brentuximab vedotin exposure was what differed among cohorts A, B and C. Libraries were prepared through the immunoSEQ multiplex PCR assay. This immuneACCESS table, as held by TCRdb, lists in-frame sequences with V and J called but not all clones. Of the missing ones, under half trace to an unresolved V gene in checked studies; the others have no known cause. The sample profile shows tens of thousands of clones; about 70% of them were found once. 15% to 20% of the sample comes from the top ten. Sequenced here: peripheral blood mononuclear cells (PBMCs), sampled before the fourth cycle of nivolumab. The receptors were sampled from a human donor with classical Hodgkin lymphoma.

The chain is built from TRBV4-3 and TRBJ1-5, with 7 bases lining up with TRBD1. The ends lost 0 bases at V and 7 bases at J; junction bases unmatched: 9. This CDR3 has 16 residues. Germline V lookup: CDR1 LGHNA, CDR2 YSLEER. The CDR3 sequence is CASSQDFRDSWQPQHF. In nucleotides, the CDR3 is TGCGCCAGCAGCCAAGATTTCCGGGACAGTTGGCAGCCCCAGCATTTT.

This clone came up a few times. The chain joins TRBV10-3 to TRBJ1-4; D might be TRBD1 (6 bases). CDR1 and CDR2 from the germline V gene are ENHRY and SYGVKD. Trimming cost V 0 bases and J 15 bases, with 17 bases left between them. This CDR3 region has 14 residues. CDR3 DNA sequence: TGTGCCATCAGTGAGTCGGACTTGACAGGCGCCTTGTTTTTT. It yields the protein CAISESDLTGALFF.

The V gene is TRBV28, the J gene TRBJ1-1; D is ambiguous. The length of the CDR3 is 14 residues. CDR1 is MDHEN, CDR2 SYDVKM, per germline. Trimming took 6 bases from V and 0 from J, leaving 11 bases between them. The CDR3: CASRGFPMNTEAFF. Written as DNA, the CDR3 is TGTGCCAGCAGGGGATTTCCTATGAACACTGAAGCTTTCTTT.

The V and J genes are TRBV2 and TRBJ1-1, with 9 positions matching TRBD1. Germline loops: CDR1 SNHLY, CDR2 FYNNEI. After removal of 2 bases from V and 1 base from J, the junction contained 2 bases not matched to a gene. This CDR3 region has 15 residues. CDR3 sequence (DNA): TGTGCCAGCAGTGAAACAGGGGGCAGGAACACTGAAGCTTTCTTT. Its protein product is CASSETGGRNTEAFF.

This clone was seen more than once but under ten times. The J gene is TRBJ2-7, the V gene TRBV18; 7 bases line up with TRBD1. J was trimmed by 3 bases and V by 4 bases; bases with no gene match: 6. The CDR3 is made up of 14 amino acids. CDR1 KGHSH and CDR2 LQKENI come from the germline V gene. The CDR3 here is CASSLGRQGYEQYF. The CDR3 DNA follows: TGTGCCAGCTCACTCGGAAGACAGGGCTACGAGCAGTACTTC.

CDR3 DNA sequence: TGTGCCAGCAGCTTGACAGCTAGCTCCTATAATTCACCCCTCCACTTT. Amino acid sequence: CASSLTASSYNSPLHF. This sequence joins TRBV7-2 and TRBJ1-6; the D gene is possibly TRBD1 (5 bases). The CDR3 is 16 amino acids. The germline V gene has CDR1 SGHTA and CDR2 FQGNSA. Deletions cut 3 bases from V and 0 bases from J, with 9 bases between.

In its sample, this clone was seen a few times. The V call is TRBV4-1, the J call TRBJ2-1; TRBD2 agrees at 8 bases. This CDR3 is 15 amino acids long. CDR1 and CDR2 from the germline V gene are MGHRA and YSYEKL. V was pared by 2 bases and J by 0 bases, with 0 bases of the junction left unmatched. DNA for the CDR3: TGCGCCAGCAGCCAAAGCGGGGGCTCCTACAATGAGCAGTTCTTC. Amino acids: CASSQSGGSYNEQFF.

The gene calls are TRBV4-3 and TRBJ1-2, with 10 bases aligning to TRBD1. With V trimmed by 1 base and J by 5 bases, 4 bases remained unmatched. Germline lookup yields CDR1 LGHNA and CDR2 YSLEER. CDR3 length equals 15 residues. The CDR3 sequence is CASSQGQGAQYGYTF. For the CDR3, the DNA is TGCGCCAGCAGCCAAGGACAGGGGGCGCAATATGGCTACACCTTC.

The chain employs TRBV6-6 and TRBJ1-5; 7 nucleotides match TRBD1. V gave up 8 bases and J gave up 2 bases; unmatched junction bases: 6. Germline V lookup: CDR1 MNHNY, CDR2 SVGAGI (reference sequence). The CDR3 covers 14 residues. The CDR3 DNA sequence: TGTGCCAGCCATGACAGGGAGGGCAATCAGCCCCAGCATTTT. This translates into CASHDREGNQPQHF.

In its sample, this clone was seen once. J is TRBJ2-1 and V is TRBV6-5, with D maybe TRBD2 (6 bases). This CDR3 spans 14 amino acids. The germline V and J ends were trimmed by 6 bases and 5 bases, with 14 bases remaining between them. Germline-derived CDR1 and CDR2 are MNHEY and SVGAGI. The CDR3: CASRQPGLDNEQFF. In nucleotides, the CDR3 is TGTGCCAGCAGGCAACCGGGACTTGACAATGAGCAGTTCTTC.

The chain employs TRBV6-5 and TRBJ1-1; the match to TRBD1 covers 10 bases. This CDR3 has 15 amino acids. Germline CDR1 MNHEY, CDR2 SVGAGI. The V segment lost 5 bases and the J segment 4 bases; nucleotides outside the gene matches: 7. CDR3 sequence reads: CASSPRQGAGTEAFF. The CDR3 DNA reads TGTGCCAGCAGTCCCCGACAGGGGGCGGGCACTGAAGCTTTCTTT.

The chain joins TRBV5-1 to TRBJ2-3, with TRBD2 identical over 8 bases. This CDR3 is 14 amino acids long. From germline, CDR1 is SGHRS and CDR2 YFSETQ. After removal of 4 bases from V and 2 bases from J, the junction contained 3 bases not matched to a gene. CDR3 sequence reads: CASSSSGNTDTQYF. The CDR3 bases are TGCGCCAGCAGCAGTAGCGGGAACACAGATACGCAGTATTTT.

The rearrangement uses TRBV4-3 and TRBJ1-1; 7 bases are a match to TRBD1. Germline V gene sequence: CDR1 LGHNA, CDR2 YSLEER. This CDR3 is built from 14 residues. V dropped 3 bases and J dropped 7; count of bases not matched to a gene: 8. The CDR3 nucleotides read TGCGCCAGCAGCCACGCGACAGGGAGTGGTGAAGCTTTCTTT. It codes for CASSHATGSGEAFF.

This chain joins TRBV6-1 and TRBJ1-3; the D gene is possibly TRBD1 (6 bases). V was pared by 6 bases and J by 4 bases, with 13 bases between. Germline CDR1 and CDR2: MNHNS and SASEGT. CDR3 size: 14 residues. Here the CDR3 reads CASRTRGAGNTIYF. The CDR3 bases are TGTGCCAGCAGGACTCGGGGGGCCGGAAACACCATATATTTT.

V is TRBV27 and J is TRBJ2-1; TRBD1 aligns across 9 bases. Trimming took 3 bases from V and 8 from J; bases not matched to a gene: 2. The CDR3 covers 13 residues. Germline loops: CDR1 MNHEY, CDR2 SMNVEV (reference sequence). In DNA form, the CDR3 reads TGTGCCAGCAGTTTCAACAGGGGGCATGAGCAGTTCTTC. Translating gives CASSFNRGHEQFF.

The chain recombines TRBV11-3 with TRBJ2-1; possibly TRBD2 for D (6 bases). The CDR3 consists of 14 residues. The V and J ends lost 8 bases and 9 bases respectively, with 20 bases between them. Germline V gene sequence: CDR1 SGHNT, CDR2 YENEEA. The CDR3 loop reads CASGSPGVVGEQFF. CDR3 in DNA: TGTGCCAGCGGTTCTCCGGGGGTTGTCGGTGAGCAGTTCTTC. Based on the CDR3 plus reference TRBV11-3 and TRBJ2-1, the full variable domain is EAGVVQSPRYKIIEKKQPVAFWCNPISGHNTLYWYLQNLGQGPELLIRYENEEAVDDSQLPKDRFSAERLKGVDSTLKIQPAELGDSAVYLCASGSPGVVGEQFFGPGTRLTVL.

The chain carries TRBV19 and TRBJ2-7; 9 bases match TRBD1. V lost 5 bases and J lost 1; bases outside the gene matches: 6. Germline-derived CDR1 and CDR2 are LNHDA and SQIVND (reference sequence). The CDR3 has 15 residues. The CDR3 coding sequence is TGTGCCAGTAGTGGACAGGGGCTTTTATCCTACGAGCAGTACTTC. As protein: CASSGQGLLSYEQYF.

This chain connects TRBV21-1 to TRBJ2-1; TRBD1, as called in the table, went unchecked against the DNA. TRBV21-1 is given as a pseudogene. This CDR3 region has 24 residues. CDR3 coding DNA: TGTGCCAGCAGCAAAGGTGTATTTAGGGAGGGGGGACAGGGGGCCGGCGCGAATGTTCATGAGCAGTTCTTC. Its translation is CASSKGVFREGGQGAGANVHEQFF.

Of note for this clone: At the DNA level, this CDR3 is encoded by other sequences in the same sample as well. Here the CDR3 DNA reads TGTGCCAGCAGCGTAGGGGGCGGGGATACGCAGTATTTT. Amino acid sequence: CASSVGGGDTQYF. This chain links TRBV9 with TRBJ2-3; D might be TRBD1 or TRBD2, each matching 5 bases. V was cut by 0 bases and J by 6 bases, with 8 bases left in between. The CDR3 extends over 13 amino acids. CDR1 and CDR2 (germline): SGDLS, YYNGEE.